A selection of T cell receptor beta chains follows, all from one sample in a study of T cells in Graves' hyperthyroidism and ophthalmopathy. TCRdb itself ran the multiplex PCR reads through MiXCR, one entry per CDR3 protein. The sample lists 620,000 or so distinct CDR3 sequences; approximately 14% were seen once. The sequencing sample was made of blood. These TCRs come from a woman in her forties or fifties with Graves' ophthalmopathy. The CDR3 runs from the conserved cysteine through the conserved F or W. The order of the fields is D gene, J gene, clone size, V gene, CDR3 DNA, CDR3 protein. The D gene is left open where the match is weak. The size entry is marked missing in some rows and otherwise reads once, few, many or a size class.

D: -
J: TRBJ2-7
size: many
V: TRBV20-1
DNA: TGCAGTGCTTGCACAGCGGAGTCCTACGAGCAGTACTTC
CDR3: CSACTAESYEQYF

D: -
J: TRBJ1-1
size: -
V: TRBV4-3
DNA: TGCGCCAGCAGCCAAAGTGTAAGGACGGGCGTATCGAACACTGAAGCTTTCTTT
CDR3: CASSQSVRTGVSNTEAFF

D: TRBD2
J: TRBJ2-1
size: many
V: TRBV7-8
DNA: TGTGCCAGCAGCTCCCGACTAGCGGGAGTCGATGAGCAGTTCTTC
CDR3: CASSSRLAGVDEQFF

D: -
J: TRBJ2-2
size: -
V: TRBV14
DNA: TGTGCCAGCAGCCAAATAAAACTAGGCGGGATGAGGACCACGAACACCGGGGAGCTGTTTTTT
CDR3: CASSQIKLGGMRTTNTGELFF

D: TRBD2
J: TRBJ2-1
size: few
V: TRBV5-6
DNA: TGTGCCAGCAGCTTGGCGTGGGTAGCGGGATTCTTTGACCCCACCAATGAGCAGTTCTTC
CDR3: CASSLAWVAGFFDPTNEQFF

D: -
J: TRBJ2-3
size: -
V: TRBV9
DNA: TGTGCCAGCAGCGTAGGGGGCAGACCCACAGATACGCAGTATTTT
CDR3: CASSVGGRPTDTQYF

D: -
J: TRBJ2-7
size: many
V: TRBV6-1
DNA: TGTGCCAGCAGTGAAGAGGGGGGCAGCTCCTACGAGCAGTACTTC
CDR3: CASSEEGGSSYEQYF

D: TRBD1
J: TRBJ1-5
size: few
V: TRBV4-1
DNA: TGCGCCAGCAGCCAAGCCGACAGGGGACCTCAGCCCCAGCATTTT
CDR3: CASSQADRGPQPQHF

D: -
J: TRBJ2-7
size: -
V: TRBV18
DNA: TGTGCCAGCTCACCACCCCCCGGGGGCGAGCAGTACTTC
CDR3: CASSPPPGGEQYF

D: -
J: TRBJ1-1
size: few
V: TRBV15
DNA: TGTGCCACCAGGGACGTGAAAGAAGCTTTCTTT
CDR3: CATRDVKEAFF

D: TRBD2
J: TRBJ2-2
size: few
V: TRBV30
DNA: TGTGCCTGGAGCACTAGCGTAGGCACCGGGGAGCTGTTTTTT
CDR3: CAWSTSVGTGELFF

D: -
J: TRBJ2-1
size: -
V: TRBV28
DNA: TGTGCCAGCACCCCCCCCGGGGTCTTTCTTGAGCAGTTCTTC
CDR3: CASTPPGVFLEQFF

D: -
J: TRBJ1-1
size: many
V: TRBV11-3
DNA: TGTGCCAGCAGCTACACCTTGGGCAGTAACACTGAAGCTTTCTTT
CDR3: CASSYTLGSNTEAFF

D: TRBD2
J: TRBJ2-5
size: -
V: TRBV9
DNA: TGTGCCAGCAGCGTAGGTCCAGCGGGAGGGGAGCAAGAGACCCAGTACTTC
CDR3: CASSVGPAGGEQETQYF

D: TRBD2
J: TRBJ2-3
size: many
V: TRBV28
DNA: TGTGCCAGCAGCCTTAGGGGAGGGGGCACAGATACGCAGTATTTT
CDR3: CASSLRGGGTDTQYF

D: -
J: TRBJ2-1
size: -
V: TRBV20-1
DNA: TGCAGTGCTAGCCTGGGCGCGGGGTACAATGAGCAGTTCTTC
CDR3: CSASLGAGYNEQFF

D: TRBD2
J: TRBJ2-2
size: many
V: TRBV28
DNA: TGTGCCAGCAGTTTTAGCGGGAGAAAGTATACCGGGGAGCTGTTTTTT
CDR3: CASSFSGRKYTGELFF

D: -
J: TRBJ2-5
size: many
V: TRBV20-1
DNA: TGCAGTGCTAGAGATCCCAATCAAGAGACCCAGTACTTC
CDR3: CSARDPNQETQYF

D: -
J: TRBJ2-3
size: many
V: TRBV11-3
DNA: TGTGCCAGCAGCCCGAGACTCATACAAAGCACAGATACGCAGTATTTT
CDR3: CASSPRLIQSTDTQYF

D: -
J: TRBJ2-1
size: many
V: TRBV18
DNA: TGTGCCAGCTCGTTATCGGACTCCCAGTACAATGAGCAGTTCTTC
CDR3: CASSLSDSQYNEQFF

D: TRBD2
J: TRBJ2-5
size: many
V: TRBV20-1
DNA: TGCAGTGGACTAGCGGGATTGGAGACCCAGTACTTC
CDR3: CSGLAGLETQYF

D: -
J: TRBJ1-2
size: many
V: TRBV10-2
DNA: TGCGCCAGCAGTGAGGGCGACTCCCGCGTGTTGTGGTATGGCTACACCTTC
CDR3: CASSEGDSRVLWYGYTF

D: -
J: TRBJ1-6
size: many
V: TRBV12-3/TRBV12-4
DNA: TGTGCCAGCAGCTCCAACACCATTTCACCCCTCCACTTT
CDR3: CASSSNTISPLHF

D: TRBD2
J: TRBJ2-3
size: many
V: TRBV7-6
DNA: TGTGCCAGCAGTTTTCCGGGACTAGCGGGAGTGAAAACTTCTGGGCATAGCACAGATACGCAGTATTTT
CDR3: CASSFPGLAGVKTSGHSTDTQYF

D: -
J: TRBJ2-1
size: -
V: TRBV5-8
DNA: TGTGCCAGCAGCTTGTACTGGCAGGGGGGGAGTAGGTTCTTC
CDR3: CASSLYWQGGSRFF

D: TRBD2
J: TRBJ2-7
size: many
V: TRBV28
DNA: TGTGCCAGCAGTTTCTCTAGCGGGATTTACGAGCAGTACTTC
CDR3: CASSFSSGIYEQYF

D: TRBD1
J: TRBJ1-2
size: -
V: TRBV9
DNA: TGTGCCAGCAGCGTAGCCACAGGGGGTGGCTACACCTTC
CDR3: CASSVATGGGYTF

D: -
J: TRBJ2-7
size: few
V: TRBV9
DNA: TGTGCCAGCAGCTTTGGAAGTAGCGGATACGAGCAGTACTTC
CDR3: CASSFGSSGYEQYF